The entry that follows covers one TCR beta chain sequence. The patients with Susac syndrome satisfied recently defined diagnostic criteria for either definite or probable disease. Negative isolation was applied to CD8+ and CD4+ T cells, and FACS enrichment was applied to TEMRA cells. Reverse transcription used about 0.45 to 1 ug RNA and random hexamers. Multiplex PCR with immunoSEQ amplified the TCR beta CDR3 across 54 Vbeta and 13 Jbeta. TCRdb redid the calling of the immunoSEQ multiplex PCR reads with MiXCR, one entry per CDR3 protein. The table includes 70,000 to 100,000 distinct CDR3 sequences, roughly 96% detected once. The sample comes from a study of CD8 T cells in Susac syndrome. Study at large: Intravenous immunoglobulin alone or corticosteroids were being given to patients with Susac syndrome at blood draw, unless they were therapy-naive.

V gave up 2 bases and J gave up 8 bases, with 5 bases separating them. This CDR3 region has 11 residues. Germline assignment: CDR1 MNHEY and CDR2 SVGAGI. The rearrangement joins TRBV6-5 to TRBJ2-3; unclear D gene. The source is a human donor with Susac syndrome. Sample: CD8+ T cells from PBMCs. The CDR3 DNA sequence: TGTGCCAGCAGTTACCTCGGTACGCAGTATTTT. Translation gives CASSYLGTQYF.